This T cell receptor (beta chain) appears in the sequencing data of a study of post-analysis software for immune sequencing data. Study in general: Progressive-relapsing, secondary progressive and relapsing-remitting multiple sclerosis were among the disease courses included. Study-level results: Same-batch preparations were strongly co-clustered by F measure. Normalized Chao1 diversity was significantly reduced in patients versus controls.

Unique-molecular-identifier-tagged TCR beta cDNA libraries were used. cDNA molecules numbering roughly 0.5 million came from about 1 to 10 million T cells. TCRdb re-analysed the PCR reads in MiXCR, keeping a single row per CDR3 protein. The sample has about 800,000 distinct CDR3 sequences, roughly 27% seen once. As for this clonotype: No antigen is known for it.

The TCR originated in a girl aged 10 to 17 with multiple sclerosis. Sequencing was carried out using blood.

CDR3 residues: CASSVTGSDSPLHF. CDR3 DNA: TGTGCCAGCAGCGTTACAGGGTCAGATTCACCCCTCCACTTT. V usage is TRBV9 and J usage is TRBJ1-6; D may be TRBD1 (6 bases). The CDR3 is 14 amino acids. CDR1 and CDR2 (germline): SGDLS, YYNGEE. The V gene lost 2 bases and the J gene lost 8 bases, with 11 bases spanning the gap.